The present entry profiles one TCR beta chain with its context. Patients received nivolumab 3 mg/kg at weeks 1, 4, 7, 10, then fortnightly to week 26. Measured with immunoSEQ multiplex PCR; TCRdb has only the in-frame clones, and not every one. The repertoire includes about 43,000 clones, around nine tenths of them detected once, and about 0.88% sits in the top ten. The record originates from a study of ipilimumab plus nivolumab after autologous stem cell transplantation. Study-wide background: Patients received a median of about 5 ipilimumab and roughly eight nivolumab doses.

The CDR3 loop spans 13 amino acids. Germline values: CDR1 SEHNR, CDR2 FQNEAQ (reference sequence). The V and J ends lost 6 bases and 3 bases respectively, with 12 bases between them. The origin of this receptor is a male donor with multiple myeloma. This chain connects TRBV7-9 to TRBJ2-7, with D perhaps assigned TRBD1 or TRBD2 (5 bases each). The material was PBMCs, obtained in a trial of ipilimumab plus nivolumab as post-transplant consolidation. The CDR3 protein is CASSSGRIYEQYF. CDR3 coding DNA: TGTGCCAGCAGTTCGGGACGGATCTACGAGCAGTACTTC.